The entry below gives a single T cell receptor beta chain sequence along with its context. Its antigen is not known. CD45RO-negative, CCR7-selected cells formed the naive CD8 fraction, which excluded terminally differentiated effector memory CD45RA+ cells. Donors had no recently reported acute infections or vaccinations and were HIV-negative. Repertoires were generated with immunoSEQ multiplex PCR, while TCRdb's copy carries only in-frame clones and drops some. The sample lists about 2 million clones, approximately 94% occurring once. This CDR3 contains 15 residues. From germline, CDR1 is PRHDT and CDR2 FYEKMQ (reference sequence). Between the trimmed V and J ends, which lost 2 bases and 5 bases, there was a span of 10 bases. This record belongs to a study of shared clonotypes between healthy human individuals. Study-level points and caveats: The small donor group covered limited genetic and exposure diversity. All-four-donor shared clonotypes had higher generation probabilities than non-shared clonotypes did. Blood was the sole source, and tissue repertoires probably differ.

This chain uses TRBV13 with TRBJ1-6; a weak D match, TRBD1 (6 bases). This TCR was recovered from a man younger than 35 in good health. The sample comprised naive CD8+ T cells sorted from blood. Written as DNA, the CDR3 is TGTGCCAGCAGCTTAACCACAGGGAATAATTCACCCCTCCACTTT. Its protein is CASSLTTGNNSPLHF.